The 3 T cell receptor beta chains listed next were all sequenced from one sample in a study of vaccination and CD4 T cells after COVID-19. As to treatment: roughly ten-day PBMC culture with coronavirus spike peptide pools or control peptides (ViraFEST assay). Their antigens remain unidentified. Sequencing of the DNA from cultured CD4+ T cells was carried out with the Oncomine TCR Beta short-read assay. TCRdb recomputed calls from the PCR reads with MiXCR, one row per CDR3 protein. Among thousands of distinct CDR3 sequences listed, approximately 71% were seen once. This specimen was CD4+ T cells from blood, cultured in vitro, taken before SARS-CoV-2 vaccination. The receptors here all came from a human donor who had recovered from COVID-19.

The rearrangement uses TRBV19 and TRBJ1-2; 7 bases match TRBD1. This CDR3 comprises 15 residues. Germline CDR1 is LNHDA and CDR2 is SQIVND (reference sequence). The V segment lost 7 bases and the J segment 2 bases; nucleotides outside the gene matches: 10. The CDR3 nucleotides read TGTGCCAGTACTCCCGGGACAGAGCCAAACTATGGCTACACCTTC. This encodes CASTPGTEPNYGYTF. The variable domain in full, with the rest retrieved from reference TRBV19 and TRBJ1-2, is DGGITQSPKYLFRKEGQNVTLSCEQNLNHDAMYWYRQDPGQGLRLIYYSQIVNDFQKGDIAEGYSVSREKKESFPLTVTSAQKNPTAFYLCASTPGTEPNYGYTFGSGTRLTVV.

The CDR3 nucleotides are TGTGCCAGCAGGGGGACTAGCGGACCCTACGAGCAGTACTTC. This translates into CASRGTSGPYEQYF. This chain joins TRBV12-3 or TRBV12-4 and TRBJ2-7; TRBD2 agrees at 11 bases. This CDR3 is built from 14 residues. Trimming removed 6 bases from V and 2 bases from J; junction bases left unmatched: 3.

The rearrangement joins TRBV6-1 to TRBJ2-3; D is perhaps TRBD1 (6 bases). The ends were cut back, 2 bases at V and 5 bases at J, with 14 bases in the middle. The CDR3 is 15 residues long. Germline V gene lookup returns CDR1 MNHNS and CDR2 SASEGT. The CDR3 coding sequence is TGTGCCAGCAGTGAATCGCTTGGGGGCGGAGATACGCAGTATTTT. Its protein is CASSESLGGGDTQYF.